Presented here are 24 T cell receptor beta chains from one specimen sequenced in a study of blood T cell repertoires in COVID-19. The table came from immunoSEQ multiplex PCR; TCRdb's copy has only in-frame clones and leaves some out. This table has 100,000 or so clones, roughly 86% appearing once. The specimen was peripheral blood. The receptors were sampled from a man in his fifties or sixties with active or convalescent COVID-19.

This clone occurred a few times. This chain connects TRBV6-5 to TRBJ1-2; TRBD1 matches at 10 bases. The CDR3 has 15 residues. V gave up 5 bases and J gave up 7 bases; unmatched junction bases: 10. Germline V lookup: CDR1 MNHEY, CDR2 SVGAGI. The CDR3 DNA sequence: TGTGCCAGCAGTAGTCGAGCGACAGGGGGCCTTGGCTACACCTTC. It is translated as CASSSRATGGLGYTF.

This clone was observed once. The chain employs TRBV24-1 and TRBJ1-1; perhaps TRBD1 as D (5 bases). Germline CDR1 reads KGHDR; CDR2 reads SFDVKD. This CDR3 is built from 13 residues. V was cut by 3 bases and J by 8 bases, with 12 bases left in between. CDR3 nucleotide sequence: TGTGCCACCAGTGATGAGACAGAATCAGAAGCTTTCTTT. Translation: CATSDETESEAFF.

The CDR3 region is CASSITRDRGHSPLHF. The CDR3 DNA is TGTGCCAGCAGCATAACCCGGGACAGGGGGCACTCACCCCTCCACTTT. V is TRBV7-8 and J is TRBJ1-6; 12 positions match TRBD1. Germline V gene data show CDR1 as SGHVS and CDR2 as FQNEAQ. The ends lost 5 bases at V and 10 bases at J; junction bases unmatched: 9. This CDR3 spans 16 amino acids. The full variable domain, with the rest looked up from reference TRBV7-8 and TRBJ1-6, is GAGVSQSPRYKVAKRGQDVALRCDPISGHVSLFWYQQALGQGPEFLTYFQNEAQLDKSGLPSDRFFAERPEGSVSTLKIQRTQQEDSAVYLCASSITRDRGHSPLHFGNGTRLTVT.

This clone came up a few times. V is TRBV6-5 and J is TRBJ2-7, with 7 nucleotides matching TRBD2. V dropped 5 bases and J dropped 1; count of bases not matched to a gene: 5. Germline V lookup: CDR1 MNHEY, CDR2 SVGAGI. The CDR3 totals 14 residues. The chain's CDR3 is CASSPTSASYEQYV. DNA of the CDR3: TGTGCCAGCAGTCCAACTAGCGCGTCCTACGAGCAGTACGTC.

The chain couples TRBV20-1 to TRBJ2-6; perhaps TRBD1 as D (5 bases). This CDR3 has 15 residues. Germline V CDR1 and CDR2: DFQATT, SNEGSKA (reference sequence). Trimming left V 3 bases short and J 0 bases short, with 9 bases between. CDR3 region: CSASAGLSGANVLTF. For the CDR3, the DNA is TGCAGTGCTAGTGCAGGGCTCTCTGGGGCCAACGTCCTGACTTTC.

This clone was seen more than once but under ten times. The chain recombines TRBV7-2 with TRBJ2-3; D is undetermined. V gave up 5 bases and J gave up 3 bases, with 15 bases separating them. The germline gives CDR1 SGHTA, CDR2 FQGNSA. There are 15 residues in the CDR3. The DNA for the CDR3 is TGTGCCAGCAGCCAGACTTCGTCCTATACAGATACGCAGTATTTT. It encodes CASSQTSSYTDTQYF.

The chain has TRBV18 and TRBJ2-1; 9 bases agree with TRBD2. J was trimmed by 5 bases and V by 1 base; bases with no gene match: 3. In germline, CDR1 is KGHSH, CDR2 LQKENI. The CDR3 consists of 15 residues. The CDR3 nucleotides read TGTGCCAGCTCACCACTAGCGGGGGCCGACAATGAGCAGTTCTTC. Residues: CASSPLAGADNEQFF.

V gene TRBV18 combines with J gene TRBJ1-1; weak D call: TRBD1 (6 bases). V lost 0 bases and J lost 1, with 15 bases in between. The CDR3 runs to 17 residues. CDR1 and CDR2 from the germline V gene are KGHSH and LQKENI. The CDR3 spells CASSPPGPQGKNTEAFF. The CDR3 DNA sequence: TGTGCCAGCTCACCACCCGGGCCACAGGGAAAGAACACTGAAGCTTTCTTT.

This clone was recorded at least ten times. The chain recombines TRBV7-9 with TRBJ2-1; D is ambiguous. V was cut by 5 bases and J by 7 bases, with 6 bases left in between. The CDR3 length is 11 residues. CDR1 and CDR2 from the germline V gene are SEHNR and FQNEAQ (reference sequence). The CDR3 spells CASSPENEQFF. The CDR3 DNA is TGTGCCAGCAGCCCCGAGAATGAGCAGTTCTTC.

The V and J genes are TRBV6-5 and TRBJ2-3; D not certain. Per germline, CDR1 MNHEY and CDR2 SVGAGI. The CDR3 contains 13 residues. The V gene lost 6 bases and the J gene lost 5 bases, with 12 bases spanning the gap. The DNA of the CDR3 is TGTGCCAGCAGCCTGAAGACTGGAGATACGCAGTATTTT. Its protein is CASSLKTGDTQYF.

This chain uses TRBV10-2 with TRBJ1-3; possibly TRBD1 for D (6 bases). Germline assignment: CDR1 WSHSY and CDR2 SAAADI. The CDR3 length is 16 residues. V was cut by 1 base and J by 0 bases, with 10 bases left in between. DNA of the CDR3: TGCGCCAGCAGTGAGTTCGGACAGAACTCTGGAAACACCATATATTTT. Its protein is CASSEFGQNSGNTIYF.

The gene calls are TRBV9 and TRBJ2-3; no reliable D call. The CDR3 loop spans 15 amino acids. V lost 1 base to trimming and J lost 2 bases, with 11 bases between them. Germline V gene lookup returns CDR1 SGDLS and CDR2 YYNGEE. The CDR3 region is CASSVYGSVTDTQYF. CDR3 nucleotide sequence: TGTGCCAGCAGCGTATACGGGTCTGTCACAGATACGCAGTATTTT.

This clone has just a few counts. V gene TRBV19 combines with J gene TRBJ1-6, with 7 bases fitting TRBD1. The germline V gene has CDR1 LNHDA and CDR2 SQIVND (reference sequence). After removal of 3 bases from V and 10 bases from J, the junction contained 6 bases not matched to a gene. CDR3 length: 14 amino acids. The CDR3 protein is CASSMATGWSPLHF. The CDR3 coding sequence is TGTGCCAGTAGTATGGCGACAGGGTGGTCACCCCTCCACTTT. Full variable domain (rest looked up from reference TRBV19 and TRBJ1-6): DGGITQSPKYLFRKEGQNVTLSCEQNLNHDAMYWYRQDPGQGLRLIYYSQIVNDFQKGDIAEGYSVSREKKESFPLTVTSAQKNPTAFYLCASSMATGWSPLHFGNGTRLTVT.

In nucleotides, the CDR3 is TGTGCCAGCGGGGCAGGGGAGACGTCTGGAAACACCATATATTTT. As protein: CASGAGETSGNTIYF. The rearrangement uses TRBV6-5 and TRBJ1-3; TRBD1 might be the D (6 bases). CDR3 length: 15 amino acids. V was shortened by 8 bases and J by 1 base, with 15 bases between the two germline ends. The germline V gene encodes CDR1 MNHEY and CDR2 SVGAGI.

The chain carries TRBV25-1 and TRBJ1-6, with D tentatively TRBD1 (5 bases). From germline, CDR1 is MGHDK and CDR2 SYGVNS. Between the trimmed V and J ends, which lost 1 base and 10 bases, there was a span of 14 bases. This CDR3 region has 15 residues. The CDR3 here is CASSEFAGKASPLHF. CDR3 in DNA: TGTGCCAGCAGTGAATTCGCAGGGAAAGCCTCACCCCTCCACTTT.

V usage is TRBV28 and J usage is TRBJ2-1, with 9 bases fitting TRBD2. Germline V gives CDR1 MDHEN, CDR2 SYDVKM. This CDR3 has 15 amino acids. After removal of 4 bases from V and 5 bases from J, the junction contained 6 bases not matched to a gene. CDR3: CASSSSGGKNNEQFF. In DNA form, the CDR3 reads TGTGCCAGCAGTTCCAGCGGGGGGAAAAACAATGAGCAGTTCTTC.

The V and J genes are TRBV6-2 or TRBV6-3 and TRBJ2-3; 14 bases line up with TRBD2. The germline V gene has CDR1 MNHEY and CDR2 SVGEGT. The CDR3 extends over 17 amino acids. Trimming removed 5 bases from V and 4 bases from J; junction bases left unmatched: 8. The CDR3 nucleotides read TGTGCCAGCAGTGCCGGCAGACTAGCGGGGGGGCCAGATACGCAGTATTTT. This sequence encodes CASSAGRLAGGPDTQYF.

The chain recombines TRBV2 with TRBJ1-6, with D tentatively TRBD1 (5 bases). The length of the CDR3 is 14 residues. CDR1 is SNHLY and CDR2 is FYNNEI in the germline V gene. The V end lost 6 bases, the J end lost 9 bases, and 15 bases lay between the germline ends. CDR3 in amino acids: CASRTRVDLSPLHF. The DNA of the CDR3 is TGTGCCAGCAGGACCAGGGTAGACCTTTCACCCCTCCACTTT.

This chain uses TRBV3-1 (or the pseudogene TRBV3-2) with TRBJ2-2; D is perhaps TRBD2 (6 bases). The ends were cut back, 0 bases at V and 4 bases at J, with 6 bases in the middle. The CDR3 consists of 14 residues. Looked up from germline, CDR1 is LGHDT and CDR2 is YNNKEL (reference sequence). The CDR3 coding sequence is TGTGCCAGCAGCCAAGAGGGGGGCACCGGGGAGCTGTTTTTT. It is translated as CASSQEGGTGELFF.

The chain joins TRBV10-3 to TRBJ2-3; 7 bases agree with TRBD1. The germline gives CDR1 ENHRY, CDR2 SYGVKD. The CDR3 runs 15 residues. J gave up 0 bases and V 4 bases, and 4 bases lay outside the gene matches. The CDR3 region is CAISGTGTSTDTQYF. CDR3 in DNA: TGTGCCATCAGTGGGACAGGAACTAGCACAGATACGCAGTATTTT.

The genes are TRBV9 and TRBJ2-1; 8 bases map to TRBD2. With 0 bases clipped from V and 4 bases from J, the junction kept 6 bases outside the gene matches. The CDR3 sequence is 16 residues long. Germline loops: CDR1 SGDLS, CDR2 YYNGEE. The CDR3 is CASSVATAGGYNEQFF. The CDR3 DNA reads as TGTGCCAGCAGCGTAGCAACGGCGGGGGGATACAATGAGCAGTTCTTC.

This chain joins TRBV5-1 and TRBJ1-6; tentative D call: TRBD1 (6 bases). The CDR3 totals 16 residues. The ends were cut back, 2 bases at V and 5 bases at J, with 14 bases in the middle. Germline V CDR1 and CDR2: SGHRS, YFSETQ. The CDR3 loop is CASSLQGGSNNSPLHF. The CDR3 DNA follows: TGCGCCAGCAGCTTACAGGGAGGGAGCAATAATTCACCCCTCCACTTT.

In DNA, the CDR3 is TGTGCCAGCAGTACACAGGGATTCGGGTCCAATCAGCCCCAGCATTTT. It is translated as CASSTQGFGSNQPQHF. This chain connects TRBV28 to TRBJ1-5, with D perhaps TRBD1 (6 bases). The length of the CDR3 is 16 residues. Germline CDR1 MDHEN, CDR2 SYDVKM. The V and J ends lost 5 bases and 3 bases respectively, with 17 bases between them.

The chain links TRBV9 to TRBJ1-3; 9 positions agree with TRBD1. The CDR3 has 16 amino acids. Germline CDR1 SGDLS, CDR2 YYNGEE. V shed 2 bases and J 2 bases; nucleotides not matched to a gene: 5. The CDR3 region has the DNA TGTGCCAGCAGCGTGGGAACAGGGGGCACTGGAAACACCATATATTTT. Its translation: CASSVGTGGTGNTIYF.